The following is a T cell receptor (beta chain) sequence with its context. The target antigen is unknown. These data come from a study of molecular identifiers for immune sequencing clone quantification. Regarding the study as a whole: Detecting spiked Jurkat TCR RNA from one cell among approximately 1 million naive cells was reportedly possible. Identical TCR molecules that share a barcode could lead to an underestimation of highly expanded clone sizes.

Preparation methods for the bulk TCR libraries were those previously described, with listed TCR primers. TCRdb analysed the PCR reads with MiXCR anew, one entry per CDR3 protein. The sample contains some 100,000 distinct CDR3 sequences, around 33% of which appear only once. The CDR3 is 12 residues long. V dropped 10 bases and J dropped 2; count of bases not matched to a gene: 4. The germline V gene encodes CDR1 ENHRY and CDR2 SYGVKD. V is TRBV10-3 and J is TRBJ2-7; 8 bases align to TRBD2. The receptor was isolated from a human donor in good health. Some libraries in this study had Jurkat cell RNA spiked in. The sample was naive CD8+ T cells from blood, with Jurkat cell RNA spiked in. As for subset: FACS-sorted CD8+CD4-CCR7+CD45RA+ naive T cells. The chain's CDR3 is CATLAGTYEQYF. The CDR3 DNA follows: TGTGCCACCCTAGCGGGTACCTACGAGCAGTACTTC.